The 11 T cell receptor beta chains below were found in one sample sequenced in a study of T cell responses to AZD1222 COVID-19 vaccine. Repertoires were generated with immunoSEQ multiplex PCR, while TCRdb's copy carries only in-frame clones and drops some. The sample has about 120,000 clones; approximately 91% are singletons. The input for sequencing was peripheral blood, taken on day 0 of AZD1222 vaccination. These receptors were taken from an adult in good health.

The J gene is TRBJ2-2, the V gene TRBV5-4; D is perhaps TRBD2 (5 bases). The V end was cut by 2 bases, the J end by 0 bases, with 8 bases between. Germline assignment: CDR1 SGHNT and CDR2 YYREEE (reference sequence). The length of the CDR3 is 15 residues. The chain's CDR3 is CASSFRGSNTGELFF. In DNA, the CDR3 is TGTGCCAGCAGCTTCCGGGGATCGAACACCGGGGAGCTGTTTTTT.

The CDR3 nucleotides read TGTGCCAGCAGCTCGGGACACGCGAACACTGAAGCTTTCTTT. Protein sequence: CASSSGHANTEAFF. This chain connects TRBV7-3 to TRBJ1-1, with a tentative D call TRBD1 (6 bases). Germline V gene data show CDR1 as SGHTA and CDR2 as FQGTGA. Trimming removed 4 bases from V and 1 base from J, with 10 bases in between. The CDR3 sequence is 14 residues long. The complete variable domain, with remaining parts taken from reference TRBV7-3 and TRBJ1-1, reads GAGVSQTPSNKVTEKGKYVELRCDPISGHTALYWYRQSLGQGPEFLIYFQGTGAADDSGLPNDRFFAVRPEGSVSTLKIQRTERGDSAVYLCASSSGHANTEAFFGQGTRLTVV.

The genes are TRBV28 and TRBJ1-3; D may be TRBD1 (5 bases). CDR3 length equals 16 residues. V was cut by 6 bases and J by 1 base, with 16 bases left in between. Germline V gives CDR1 MDHEN, CDR2 SYDVKM. The CDR3 spells CASSPQALGSGNTIYF. CDR3 DNA: TGTGCCAGCAGCCCACAGGCCCTAGGATCTGGAAACACCATATATTTT. The full variable domain, with the rest looked up from reference TRBV28 and TRBJ1-3, is DVKVTQSSRYLVKRTGEKVFLECVQDMDHENMFWYRQDPGLGLRLIYFSYDVKMKEKGDIPEGYSVSREKKERFSLILESASTNQTSMYLCASSPQALGSGNTIYFGEGSWLTVV.

This clone was observed a single time. The chain carries TRBV14 and TRBJ1-2; D might be TRBD1 (5 bases). Trimming left V 1 base short and J 0 bases short, with 12 bases between. The CDR3 totals 16 residues. Germline V lookup: CDR1 SGHDN, CDR2 FVKESK. CDR3 loop: CASSQGLTGPNYGYTF. CDR3 nucleotides: TGTGCCAGCAGCCAAGGGCTGACGGGGCCTAACTATGGCTACACCTTC.

This clone was seen more than once but under ten times. The V and J genes are TRBV19 and TRBJ1-5; D gene unclear. V was clipped by 1 base and J by 0 bases, with 7 bases between them. Germline values: CDR1 LNHDA, CDR2 SQIVND (reference sequence). This CDR3 comprises 15 residues. The CDR3 loop is CASSIGTASNQPQHF. The DNA of the CDR3 is TGTGCCAGTAGTATAGGTACGGCTAGCAATCAGCCCCAGCATTTT.

The V and J genes are TRBV5-4 and TRBJ2-3, with 7 bases matching TRBD1. The CDR3 has 13 amino acids. Germline trimming cut 4 bases from V and 3 bases from J; bases unmatched to any gene: 2. Looked up from germline, CDR1 is SGHNT and CDR2 is YYREEE (reference sequence). For the CDR3, the DNA is TGTGCCAGCAGCAAGGGACAGACAGATACGCAGTATTTT. Its translation is CASSKGQTDTQYF.

The rearrangement links TRBV6-1 to TRBJ1-2; D is uncertain. The germline CDR1 and CDR2 sequences are MNHNS and SASEGT. The V end was cut by 3 bases, the J end by 4 bases, with 18 bases between. The CDR3 has 16 residues. CDR3 region: CASSDLGSDAGYGYTF. The CDR3 DNA follows: TGTGCCAGCAGTGATCTGGGCTCTGATGCGGGCTATGGCTACACCTTC.

This chain connects TRBV6-5 to TRBJ2-7; 8 bases line up with TRBD2. V lost 4 bases to trimming and J lost 2 bases; unmatched junction nucleotides: 4. The CDR3 has 14 amino acids. Germline V gives CDR1 MNHEY, CDR2 SVGAGI. The CDR3 is CASSSLAGTYEQYF. Here the CDR3 DNA reads TGTGCCAGCAGTTCATTAGCGGGAACCTACGAGCAGTACTTC.

The chain combines TRBV10-2 with TRBJ2-2, with a weak D call TRBD2 (7 bases). Germline CDR1 reads WSHSY; CDR2 reads SAAADI. V lost 2 bases and J 4 bases, leaving 14 bases between the germline ends. The CDR3 covers 16 residues. The DNA of the CDR3 is TGCGCCAGCAGTGAGAGGGGGGGGAGTGGCACCGGGGAGCTGTTTTTT. It translates to CASSERGGSGTGELFF.

This clone was recorded a few times. The V gene is TRBV30, the J gene TRBJ1-5; possible D gene TRBD1, 5 bases. The CDR3 runs 12 residues. The germline gives CDR1 GTSNPN, CDR2 SVGIG (reference sequence). Deletions cut 6 bases from V and 4 bases from J, with 10 bases between. DNA for the CDR3: TGTGCCTGTGGGGGATCAAATCAGCCCCAGCATTTT. The encoded protein is CACGGSNQPQHF.

This chain connects TRBV6-1 to TRBJ1-5; weak D call: TRBD1 (6 bases). The CDR3 extends over 14 amino acids. V was cut by 0 bases and J by 7 bases, with 10 bases left in between. Germline loops: CDR1 MNHNS, CDR2 SASEGT. The CDR3, as DNA: TGTGCCAGCAGTGAAGCTGGGGGCAGGCAGCCCCAGCATTTT. Its translation is CASSEAGGRQPQHF.